This paragraph reports one T cell receptor (beta chain). Its target is unknown. This CDR3 has 12 amino acids. The germline V gene has CDR1 SGHTA and CDR2 FQGTGA. Trimming left V 2 bases short and J 3 bases short, with 1 base between. These data are taken from a study of vaccination effects on CD4 cells after COVID-19. TCRdb's table, derived via immunoSEQ multiplex PCR, lists solely in-frame clones and lacks some. The table has some 11,000 clones, less than 80% seen once. ViraFEST used viral peptide pools to expand antigen-specific CD4+ T cells before sequencing. On day 10 of culture, CD4+ T cells were separated out.

The sequenced sample was CD4+ T cells from PBMCs cultured with HCoV-229E spike peptides, obtained before COVID-19 vaccination. This rearrangement joins TRBV7-3 to TRBJ2-2; D is undetermined. The sequence derives from a human donor who received a COVID-19 vaccine. The CDR3 nucleotides are TGTGCCAGCAGCTTAGACACCGGGGAGCTGTTTTTT. This encodes CASSLDTGELFF.